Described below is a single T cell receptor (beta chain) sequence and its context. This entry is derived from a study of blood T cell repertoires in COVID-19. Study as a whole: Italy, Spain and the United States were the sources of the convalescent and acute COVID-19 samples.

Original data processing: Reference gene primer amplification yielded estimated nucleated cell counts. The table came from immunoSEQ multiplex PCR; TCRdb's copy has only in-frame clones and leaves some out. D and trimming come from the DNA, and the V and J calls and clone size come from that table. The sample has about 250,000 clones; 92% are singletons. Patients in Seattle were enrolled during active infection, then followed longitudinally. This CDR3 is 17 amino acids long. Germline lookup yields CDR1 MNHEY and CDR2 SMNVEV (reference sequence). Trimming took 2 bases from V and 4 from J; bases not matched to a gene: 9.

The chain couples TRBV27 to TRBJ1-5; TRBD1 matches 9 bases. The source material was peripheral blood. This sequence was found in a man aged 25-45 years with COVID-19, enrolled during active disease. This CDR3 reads CASSLLGQGHENQPQHF. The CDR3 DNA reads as TGTGCCAGCAGTTTACTGGGACAGGGTCATGAGAATCAGCCCCAGCATTTT.